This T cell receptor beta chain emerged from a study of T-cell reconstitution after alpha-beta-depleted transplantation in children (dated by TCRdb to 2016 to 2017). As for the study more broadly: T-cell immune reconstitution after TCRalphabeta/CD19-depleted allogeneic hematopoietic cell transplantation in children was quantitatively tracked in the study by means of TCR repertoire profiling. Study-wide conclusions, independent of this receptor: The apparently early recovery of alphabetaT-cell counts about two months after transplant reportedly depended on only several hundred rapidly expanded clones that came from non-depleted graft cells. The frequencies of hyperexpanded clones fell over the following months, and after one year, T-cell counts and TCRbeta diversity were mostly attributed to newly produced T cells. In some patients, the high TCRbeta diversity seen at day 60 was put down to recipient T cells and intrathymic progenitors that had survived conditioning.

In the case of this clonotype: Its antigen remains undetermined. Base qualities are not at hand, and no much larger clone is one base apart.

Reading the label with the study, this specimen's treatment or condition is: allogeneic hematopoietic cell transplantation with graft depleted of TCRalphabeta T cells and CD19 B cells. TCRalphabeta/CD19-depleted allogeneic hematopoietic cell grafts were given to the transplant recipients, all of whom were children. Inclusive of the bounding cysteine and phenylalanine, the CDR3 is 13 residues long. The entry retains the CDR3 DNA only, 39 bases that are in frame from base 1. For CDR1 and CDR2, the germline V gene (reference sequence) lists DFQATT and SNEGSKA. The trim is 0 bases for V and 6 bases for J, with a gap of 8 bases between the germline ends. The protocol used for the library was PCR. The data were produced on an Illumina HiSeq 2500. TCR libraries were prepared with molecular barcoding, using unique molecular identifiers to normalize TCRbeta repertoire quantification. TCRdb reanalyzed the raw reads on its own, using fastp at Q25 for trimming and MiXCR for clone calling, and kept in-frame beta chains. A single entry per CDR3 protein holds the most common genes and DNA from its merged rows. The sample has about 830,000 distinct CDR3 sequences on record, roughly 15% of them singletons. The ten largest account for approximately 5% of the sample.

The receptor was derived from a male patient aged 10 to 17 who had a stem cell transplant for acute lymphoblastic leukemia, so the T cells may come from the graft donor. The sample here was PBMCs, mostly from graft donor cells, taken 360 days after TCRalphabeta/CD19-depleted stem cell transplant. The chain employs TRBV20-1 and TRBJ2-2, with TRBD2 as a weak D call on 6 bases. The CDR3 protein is CSARDWGAGELFF. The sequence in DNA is TGCAGTGCTAGAGATTGGGGGGCCGGGGAGCTGTTTTTT.